These 5 T cell receptor beta chains were all obtained from the same sample, sequenced in a study of blood T cells in healthy people across ages. A second PCR of roughly 7 to 11 cycles used a sample-barcoded 5' primer and a J-beta primer mix. TCRdb re-derived calls from the 5' RACE reads in MiXCR, one entry per CDR3 protein. In the table there are 920,000 or so distinct CDR3 sequences, 35% to 50% of which are singletons. Sequencing input: blood. These receptors were taken from a woman aged 60-75 years in good health.

This chain links TRBV7-9 with TRBJ2-7; TRBD1 is a possible D gene (6 bases). The tail of the sequence fits TRBJ2-5 better, so the J call may be wrong. CDR3 length: 14 residues. The germline CDR1 and CDR2 sequences are SEHNR and FQNEAQ (reference sequence). CDR3 sequence (DNA): TGTGCCAGCAGCCCAAGGAGGACAGAAGAGACCCAGTACTTC. Translating it yields CASSPRRTEETQYF.

This clonotype showed up many times. This chain connects TRBV7-3 to TRBJ1-5; D gene ambiguous. The CDR3 length is 18 residues. Germline lookup yields CDR1 SGHTA and CDR2 FQGTGA. The germline V and J ends were trimmed by 2 bases and 3 bases, with 20 bases remaining between them. The DNA for the CDR3 is TGTGCCAGCAGCTTATTGGGGAAGGCGAAGCAGGACAATCAGCCCCAGCATTTT. Translation: CASSLLGKAKQDNQPQHF. The whole variable domain, filled in from reference TRBV7-3 and TRBJ1-5, reads GAGVSQTPSNKVTEKGKYVELRCDPISGHTALYWYRQSLGQGPEFLIYFQGTGAADDSGLPNDRFFAVRPEGSVSTLKIQRTERGDSAVYLCASSLLGKAKQDNQPQHFGDGTRLSIL.

This clonotype was counted a few times. This chain joins TRBV5-6 and TRBJ2-7; 7 bases are shared with TRBD1. CDR1 is SGHDT and CDR2 is YYEEEE in the germline V gene. The CDR3 is 14 amino acids. V shed 0 bases and J 5 bases; nucleotides not matched to a gene: 5. The CDR3 spells CASSLGGGEDEQYF. CDR3 DNA: TGTGCCAGCAGCTTGGGAGGGGGCGAAGACGAGCAGTACTTC.

The J gene is TRBJ2-1, the V gene TRBV27; tentatively, D is TRBD2 (6 bases). The DNA end favors TRBJ2-7, so the J call may be wrong. The germline CDR1 and CDR2 sequences are MNHEY and SMNVEV (reference sequence). The CDR3 has 14 residues. The CDR3 region is CASKISGTYNEQYF. DNA for the CDR3: TGTGCCAGCAAGATTAGCGGAACCTACAATGAGCAGTACTTC.

V is TRBV12-3 or TRBV12-4 and J is TRBJ2-3; 9 nucleotides agree with TRBD2. This CDR3 comprises 17 residues. V lost 4 bases and J lost 3; bases outside the gene matches: 11. CDR3 nucleotides: TGTGCCAGCAGTTCGCCCCCCCTAGCGGGAAGGACAGATACGCAGTATTTT. Translating gives CASSSPPLAGRTDTQYF.